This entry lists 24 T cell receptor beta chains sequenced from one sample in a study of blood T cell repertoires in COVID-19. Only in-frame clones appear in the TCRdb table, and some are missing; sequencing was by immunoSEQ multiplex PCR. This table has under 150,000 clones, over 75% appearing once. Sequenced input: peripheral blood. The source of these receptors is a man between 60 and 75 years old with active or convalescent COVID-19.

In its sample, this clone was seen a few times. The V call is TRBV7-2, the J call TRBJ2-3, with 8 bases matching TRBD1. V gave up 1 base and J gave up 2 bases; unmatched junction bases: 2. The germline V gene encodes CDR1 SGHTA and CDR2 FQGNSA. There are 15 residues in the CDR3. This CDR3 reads CASSLGGQATDTQYF. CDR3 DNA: TGTGCCAGCAGCTTAGGGGGACAGGCCACAGATACGCAGTATTTT.

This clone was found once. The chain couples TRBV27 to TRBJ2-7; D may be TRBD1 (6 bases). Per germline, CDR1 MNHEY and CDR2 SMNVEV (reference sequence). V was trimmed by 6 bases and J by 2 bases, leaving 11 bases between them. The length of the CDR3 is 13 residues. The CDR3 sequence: CASRFQGPYEQYF. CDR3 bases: TGTGCCAGCAGGTTCCAGGGGCCCTACGAGCAGTACTTC.

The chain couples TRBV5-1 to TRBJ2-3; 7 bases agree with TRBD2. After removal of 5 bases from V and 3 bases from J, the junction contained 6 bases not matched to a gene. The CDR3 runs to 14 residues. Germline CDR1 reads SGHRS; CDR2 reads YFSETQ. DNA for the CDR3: TGCGCCAGCAGACGGGGAGGGAAAACAGATACGCAGTATTTT. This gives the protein CASRRGGKTDTQYF. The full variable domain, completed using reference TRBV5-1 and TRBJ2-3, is KAGVTQTPRYLIKTRGQQVTLSCSPISGHRSVSWYQQTPGQGLQFLFEYFSETQRNKGNFPGRFSGRQFSNSRSEMNVSTLELGDSALYLCASRRGGKTDTQYFGPGTRLTVL.

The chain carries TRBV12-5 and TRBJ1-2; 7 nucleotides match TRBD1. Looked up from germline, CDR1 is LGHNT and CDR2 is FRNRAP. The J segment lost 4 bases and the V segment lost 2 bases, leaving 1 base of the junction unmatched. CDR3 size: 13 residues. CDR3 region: CASGLTGVYGYTF. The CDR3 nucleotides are TGTGCTAGTGGTTTGACAGGGGTCTATGGCTACACCTTC.

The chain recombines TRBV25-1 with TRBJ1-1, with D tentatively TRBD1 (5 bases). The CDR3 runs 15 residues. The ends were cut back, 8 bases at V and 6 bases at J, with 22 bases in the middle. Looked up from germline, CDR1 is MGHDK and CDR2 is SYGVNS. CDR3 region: CASPGPGGTVPEAFF. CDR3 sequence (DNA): TGTGCCAGCCCCGGTCCTGGGGGGACGGTACCTGAAGCTTTCTTT.

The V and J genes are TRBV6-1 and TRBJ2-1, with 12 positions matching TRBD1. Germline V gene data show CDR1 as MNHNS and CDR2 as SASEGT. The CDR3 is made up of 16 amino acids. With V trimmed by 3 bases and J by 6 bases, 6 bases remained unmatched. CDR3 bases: TGTGCCAGCAGTGAGATAGGGACAGGGGGCTTCAATGAGCAGTTCTTC. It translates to CASSEIGTGGFNEQFF.

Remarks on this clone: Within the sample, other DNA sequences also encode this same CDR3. The CDR3 sequence is CASSLDRGNQPQHF. DNA for the CDR3: TGCGCCAGCAGCTTGGACAGGGGCAATCAGCCCCAGCATTTT. V gene TRBV5-1 combines with J gene TRBJ1-5, with a possible D match to TRBD1 (6 bases). The CDR3 is made up of 14 amino acids. Trimming took 0 bases from V and 2 from J, leaving 6 bases between them. The germline V gene has CDR1 SGHRS and CDR2 YFSETQ.

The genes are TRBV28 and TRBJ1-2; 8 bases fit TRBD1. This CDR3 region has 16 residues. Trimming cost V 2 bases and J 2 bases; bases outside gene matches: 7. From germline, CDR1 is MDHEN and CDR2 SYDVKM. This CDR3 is CASSLRPRTGNYGYTF. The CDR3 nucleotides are TGTGCCAGCAGTTTACGCCCCCGGACAGGGAACTATGGCTACACCTTC.

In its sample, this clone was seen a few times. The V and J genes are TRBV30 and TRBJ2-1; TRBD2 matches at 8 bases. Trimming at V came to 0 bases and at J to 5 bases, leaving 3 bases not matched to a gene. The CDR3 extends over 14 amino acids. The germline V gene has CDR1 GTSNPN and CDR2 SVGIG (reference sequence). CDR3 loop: CAWSVPGRDNEQFF. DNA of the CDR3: TGTGCCTGGAGTGTACCCGGGAGGGACAATGAGCAGTTCTTC. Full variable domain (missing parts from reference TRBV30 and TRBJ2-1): SQTIHQWPATLVQPVGSPLSLECTVEGTSNPNLYWYRQAAGRGLQLLFYSVGIGQISSEVPQNLSASRPQDRQFILSSKKLLLSDSGFYLCAWSVPGRDNEQFFGPGTRLTVL.

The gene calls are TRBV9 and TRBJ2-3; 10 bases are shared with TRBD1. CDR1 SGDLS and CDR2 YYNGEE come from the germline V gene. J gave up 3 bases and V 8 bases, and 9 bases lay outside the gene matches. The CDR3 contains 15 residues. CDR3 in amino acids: CASNPPGQGTDTQYF. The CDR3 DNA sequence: TGTGCCAGTAATCCCCCGGGACAGGGGACAGATACGCAGTATTTT.

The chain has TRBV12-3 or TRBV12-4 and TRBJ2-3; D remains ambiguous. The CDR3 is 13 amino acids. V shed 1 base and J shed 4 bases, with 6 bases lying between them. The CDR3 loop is CASSLGGPDTQYF. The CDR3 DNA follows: TGTGCCAGCAGTTTAGGTGGGCCAGATACGCAGTATTTT.

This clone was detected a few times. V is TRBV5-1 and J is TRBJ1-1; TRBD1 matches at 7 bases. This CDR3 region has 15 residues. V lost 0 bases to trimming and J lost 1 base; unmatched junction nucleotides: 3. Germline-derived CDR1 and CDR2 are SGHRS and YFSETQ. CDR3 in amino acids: CASSLAPGGNTEAFF. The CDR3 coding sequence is TGCGCCAGCAGCTTGGCCCCAGGGGGGAACACTGAAGCTTTCTTT.

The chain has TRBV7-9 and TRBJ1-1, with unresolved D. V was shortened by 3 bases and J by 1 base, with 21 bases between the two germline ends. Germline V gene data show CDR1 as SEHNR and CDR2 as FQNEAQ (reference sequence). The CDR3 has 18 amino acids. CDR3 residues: CASSFRPDYRGRNTEAFF. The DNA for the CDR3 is TGTGCCAGCAGCTTCCGCCCCGATTATCGGGGTAGGAACACTGAAGCTTTCTTT.

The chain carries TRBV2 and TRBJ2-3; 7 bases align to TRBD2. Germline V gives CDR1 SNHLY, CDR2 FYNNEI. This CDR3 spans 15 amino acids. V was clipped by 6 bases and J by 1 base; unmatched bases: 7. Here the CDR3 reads CASRPASGGTDTQYF. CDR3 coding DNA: TGTGCCAGCAGGCCCGCCAGCGGGGGCACAGATACGCAGTATTTT.

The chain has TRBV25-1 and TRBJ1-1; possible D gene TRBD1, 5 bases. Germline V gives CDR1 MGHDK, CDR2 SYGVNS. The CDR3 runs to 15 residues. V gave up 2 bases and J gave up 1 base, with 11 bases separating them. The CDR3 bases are TGTGCCAGCAGTGAAGACAGAACAGGGAACACTGAAGCTTTCTTT. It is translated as CASSEDRTGNTEAFF.

The CDR3 bases are TGTGCCTGGAGTGTACCCGGGAGGGCAGAGACCCAGTACTTC. Protein: CAWSVPGRAETQYF. The V call is TRBV30, the J call TRBJ2-5; 8 nucleotides line up with TRBD2. J lost 4 bases, V lost 0 bases, and 4 bases had no gene match. The CDR3 spans 14 residues. Germline assignment: CDR1 GTSNPN and CDR2 SVGIG (reference sequence).

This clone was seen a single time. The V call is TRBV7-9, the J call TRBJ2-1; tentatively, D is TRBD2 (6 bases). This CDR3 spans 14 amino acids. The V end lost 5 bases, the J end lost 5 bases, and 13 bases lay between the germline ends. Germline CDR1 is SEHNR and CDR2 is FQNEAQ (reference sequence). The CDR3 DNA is TGTGCCAGCAGCCTGGTAATAGCGGACAATGAGCAGTTCTTC. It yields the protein CASSLVIADNEQFF.

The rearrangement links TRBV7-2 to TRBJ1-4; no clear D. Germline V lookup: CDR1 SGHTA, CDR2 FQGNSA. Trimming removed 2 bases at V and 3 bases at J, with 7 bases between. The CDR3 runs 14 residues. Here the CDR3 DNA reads TGTGCCAGCAGCTTAAGGAGAGCTAATGAAAAACTGTTTTTT. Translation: CASSLRRANEKLFF.

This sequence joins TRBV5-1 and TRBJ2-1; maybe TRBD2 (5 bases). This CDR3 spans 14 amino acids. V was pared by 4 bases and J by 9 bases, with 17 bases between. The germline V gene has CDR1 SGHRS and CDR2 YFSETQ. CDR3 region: CASSPSSGLTEQFF. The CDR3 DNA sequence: TGCGCCAGCAGCCCGTCGAGCGGCCTTACTGAGCAGTTCTTC. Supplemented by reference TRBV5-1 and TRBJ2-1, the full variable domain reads KAGVTQTPRYLIKTRGQQVTLSCSPISGHRSVSWYQQTPGQGLQFLFEYFSETQRNKGNFPGRFSGRQFSNSRSEMNVSTLELGDSALYLCASSPSSGLTEQFFGPGTRLTVL.

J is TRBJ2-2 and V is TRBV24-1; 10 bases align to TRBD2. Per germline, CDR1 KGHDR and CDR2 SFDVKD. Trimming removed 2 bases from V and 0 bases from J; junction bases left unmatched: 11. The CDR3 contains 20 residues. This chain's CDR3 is CATSDWTGFLAGANTGELFF. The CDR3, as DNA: TGTGCCACCAGTGATTGGACAGGGTTCCTAGCGGGAGCGAACACCGGGGAGCTGTTTTTT.

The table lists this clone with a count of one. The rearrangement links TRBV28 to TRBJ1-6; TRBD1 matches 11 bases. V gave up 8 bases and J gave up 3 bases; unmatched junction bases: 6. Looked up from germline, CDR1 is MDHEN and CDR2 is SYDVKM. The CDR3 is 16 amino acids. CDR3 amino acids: CASLGQGAVYNSPLHF. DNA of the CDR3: TGTGCCAGCCTAGGACAGGGGGCGGTCTATAATTCACCCCTCCACTTT.

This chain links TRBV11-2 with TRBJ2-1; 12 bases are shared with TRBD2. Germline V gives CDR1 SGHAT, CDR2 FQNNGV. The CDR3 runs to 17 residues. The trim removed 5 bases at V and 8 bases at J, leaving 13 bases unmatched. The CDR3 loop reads CASSPSPTSGRRDEQFF. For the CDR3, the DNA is TGTGCCAGCAGCCCCTCACCCACTAGCGGGAGGAGAGATGAGCAGTTCTTC.

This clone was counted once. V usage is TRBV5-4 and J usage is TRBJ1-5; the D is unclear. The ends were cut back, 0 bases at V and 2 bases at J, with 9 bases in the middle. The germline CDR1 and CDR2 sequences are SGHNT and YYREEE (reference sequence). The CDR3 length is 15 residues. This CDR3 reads CASSLDGVGNQPQHF. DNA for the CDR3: TGTGCCAGCAGCTTGGACGGGGTGGGCAATCAGCCCCAGCATTTT.

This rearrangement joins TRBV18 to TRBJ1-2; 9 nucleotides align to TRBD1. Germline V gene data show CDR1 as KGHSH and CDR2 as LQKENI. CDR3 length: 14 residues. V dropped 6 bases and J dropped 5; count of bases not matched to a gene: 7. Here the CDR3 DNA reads TGTGCCAGCTCCCGGACAGGGGAAGATTATGGCTACACCTTC. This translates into CASSRTGEDYGYTF.